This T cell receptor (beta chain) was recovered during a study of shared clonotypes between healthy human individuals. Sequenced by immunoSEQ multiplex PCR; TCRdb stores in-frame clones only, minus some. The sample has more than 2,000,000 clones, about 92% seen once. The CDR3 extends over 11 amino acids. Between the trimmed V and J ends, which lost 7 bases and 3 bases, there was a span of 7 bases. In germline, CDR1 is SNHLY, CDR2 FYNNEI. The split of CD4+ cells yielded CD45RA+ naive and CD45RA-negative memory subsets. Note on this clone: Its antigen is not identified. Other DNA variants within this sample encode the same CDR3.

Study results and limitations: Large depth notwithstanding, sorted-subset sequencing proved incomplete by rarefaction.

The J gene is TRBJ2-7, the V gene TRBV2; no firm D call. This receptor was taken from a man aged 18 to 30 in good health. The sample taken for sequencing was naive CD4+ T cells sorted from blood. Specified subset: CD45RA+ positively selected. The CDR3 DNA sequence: TGTGCCAGCATTCTGGACTACGAGCAGTACTTC. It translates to CASILDYEQYF.